This T cell receptor (beta chain) was profiled in a study of regulatory T cells in long-lasting Graves disease. Findings and limits, study-wide: Relative to newly diagnosed Graves' patients, persistent ones had lower TCR diversity.

This clonotype occurred many times. Its antigen is currently unknown. The ends were cut back, 5 bases at V and 10 bases at J, with 18 bases in the middle. Germline V lookup: CDR1 MNHEY, CDR2 SMNVEV (reference sequence). CDR3 length: 15 residues. The time point was: newly diagnosed GD, antithyroid drugs for less than 3 months. PBMC RNA was the source of the TCR library. Building of the TCR beta libraries involved iRepertoire HTBI primers and Arm-PCR of CDR3 regions. TCRdb re-derived calls from the multiplex PCR reads in MiXCR, one entry per CDR3 protein. The data hold about half a million distinct CDR3 sequences, with around 13% observed a single time. These data were also filed under a second study, of T cells in Graves' hyperthyroidism and ophthalmopathy. That source reports: Blood also contained most expanded thyroid clonotypes above 0.001.

Sequenced here: peripheral blood mononuclear cells (PBMCs), sampled at new diagnosis, from a patient treated with antithyroid drugs. The chain combines TRBV27 with TRBJ1-6, with no clear D. The clonotype originates from a woman between 25 and 40 years old with Graves disease. This chain's CDR3 is CASSPRTRQISPLHF. Here the CDR3 DNA reads TGTGCCAGCAGTCCGAGAACCAGACAAATCTCACCCCTCCACTTT.